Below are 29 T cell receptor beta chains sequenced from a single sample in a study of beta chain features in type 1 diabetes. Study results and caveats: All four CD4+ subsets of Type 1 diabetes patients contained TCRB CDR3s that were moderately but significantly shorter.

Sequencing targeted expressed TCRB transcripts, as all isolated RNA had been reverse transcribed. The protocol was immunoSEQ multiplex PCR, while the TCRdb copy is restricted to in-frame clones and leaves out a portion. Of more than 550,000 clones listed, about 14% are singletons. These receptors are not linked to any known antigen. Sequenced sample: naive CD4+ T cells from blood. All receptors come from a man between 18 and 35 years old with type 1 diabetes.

CDR3: CASGGRVQETQYF. DNA of the CDR3: TGTGCCAGCGGCGGGAGAGTCCAAGAGACCCAGTACTTC. The chain is built from TRBV27 and TRBJ2-5, with 7 bases lining up with TRBD2. Germline V CDR1 and CDR2: MNHEY, SMNVEV (reference sequence). The CDR3 runs 13 residues. V lost 8 bases to trimming and J lost 1 base; unmatched junction nucleotides: 4.

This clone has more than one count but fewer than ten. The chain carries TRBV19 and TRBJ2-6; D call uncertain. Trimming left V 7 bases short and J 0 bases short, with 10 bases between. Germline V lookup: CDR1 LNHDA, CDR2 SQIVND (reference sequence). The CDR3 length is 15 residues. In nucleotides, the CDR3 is TGTGCCAGTAAAAGAGTGGTCTCTGGGGCCAACGTCCTGACTTTC. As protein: CASKRVVSGANVLTF.

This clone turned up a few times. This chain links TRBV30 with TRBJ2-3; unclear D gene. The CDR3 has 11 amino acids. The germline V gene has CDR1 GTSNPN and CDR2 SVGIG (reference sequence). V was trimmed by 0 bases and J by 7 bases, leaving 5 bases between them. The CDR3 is CAWSVSNTQYF. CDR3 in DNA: TGTGCCTGGAGTGTATCTAATACGCAGTATTTT.

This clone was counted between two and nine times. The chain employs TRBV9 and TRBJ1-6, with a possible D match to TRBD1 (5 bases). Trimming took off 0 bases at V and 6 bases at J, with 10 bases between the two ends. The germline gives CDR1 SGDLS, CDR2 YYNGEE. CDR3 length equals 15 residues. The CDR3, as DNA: TGTGCCAGCAGCGTAGGGGGGACTGGTAATTCACCCCTCCACTTT. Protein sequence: CASSVGGTGNSPLHF.

As DNA, the CDR3 is TGCGCCAGCAAGGCAGTCCTGAACACAGATACGCAGTATTTT. This encodes CASKAVLNTDTQYF. The chain links TRBV5-1 to TRBJ2-3, with D unclear. Germline-derived CDR1 and CDR2 are SGHRS and YFSETQ. This CDR3 contains 14 residues. Trimming removed 6 bases at V and 2 bases at J, with 13 bases between. The full variable domain, rest sourced from reference TRBV5-1 and TRBJ2-3, is KAGVTQTPRYLIKTRGQQVTLSCSPISGHRSVSWYQQTPGQGLQFLFEYFSETQRNKGNFPGRFSGRQFSNSRSEMNVSTLELGDSALYLCASKAVLNTDTQYFGPGTRLTVL.

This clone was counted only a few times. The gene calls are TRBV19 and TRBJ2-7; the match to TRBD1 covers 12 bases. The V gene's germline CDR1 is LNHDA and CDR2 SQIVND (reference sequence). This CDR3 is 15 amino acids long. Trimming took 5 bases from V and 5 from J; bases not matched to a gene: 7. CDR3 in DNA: TGTGCCAGTAGTTCCCCGGGACAGGGGGCGAACGAGCAGTACTTC. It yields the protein CASSSPGQGANEQYF.

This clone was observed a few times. CDR3 nucleotides: TGTGCCAGCAGTTCGTGGACTAGCCCCTACGAGCAGTACTTC. Its translation is CASSSWTSPYEQYF. The J gene is TRBJ2-7, the V gene TRBV13; 8 positions agree with TRBD2. The CDR3 covers 14 residues. Trimming cost V 6 bases and J 2 bases; bases outside gene matches: 6. Germline V gene sequence: CDR1 PRHDT, CDR2 FYEKMQ (reference sequence).

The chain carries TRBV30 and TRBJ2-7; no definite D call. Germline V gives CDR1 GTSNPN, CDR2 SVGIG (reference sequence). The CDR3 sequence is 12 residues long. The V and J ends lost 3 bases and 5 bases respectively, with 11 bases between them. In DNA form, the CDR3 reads TGTGCCTGGAGAGGATCGGCCGACGAGCAGTACTTC. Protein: CAWRGSADEQYF.

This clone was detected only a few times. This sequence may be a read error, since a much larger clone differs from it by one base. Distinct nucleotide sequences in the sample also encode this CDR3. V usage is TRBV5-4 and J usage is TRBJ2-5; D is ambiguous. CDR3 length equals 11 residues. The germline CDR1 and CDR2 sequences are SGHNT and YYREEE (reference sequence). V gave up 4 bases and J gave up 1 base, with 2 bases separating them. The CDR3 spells CASSLQETQYF. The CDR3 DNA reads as TGTGCCAGCAGCCTCCAAGAGACCCAGTACTTC.

For the CDR3, the DNA is TGTGCCAGTAGTCCCATGGGGCCGGGAGAAATCGAGCAGTACTTC. Translating gives CASSPMGPGEIEQYF. V usage is TRBV19 and J usage is TRBJ2-7, with a tentative D call TRBD2 (6 bases). CDR3 length equals 15 residues. V lost 5 bases to trimming and J lost 6 bases, with 20 bases between them. CDR1 is LNHDA and CDR2 is SQIVND in the germline V gene (reference sequence).

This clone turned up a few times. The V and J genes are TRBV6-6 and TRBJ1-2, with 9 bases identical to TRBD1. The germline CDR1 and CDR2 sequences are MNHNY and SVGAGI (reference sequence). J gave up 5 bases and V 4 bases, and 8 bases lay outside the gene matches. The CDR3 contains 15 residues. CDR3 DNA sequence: TGTGCCAGCAGTTTGCCGGGACAGGGTACTTATGGCTACACCTTC. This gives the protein CASSLPGQGTYGYTF.

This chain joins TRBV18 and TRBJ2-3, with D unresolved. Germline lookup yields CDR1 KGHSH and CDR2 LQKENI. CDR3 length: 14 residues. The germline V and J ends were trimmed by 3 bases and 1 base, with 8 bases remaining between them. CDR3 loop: CASSPSLRTDTQYF. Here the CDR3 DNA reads TGTGCCAGCTCACCCAGCCTCCGCACAGATACGCAGTATTTT.

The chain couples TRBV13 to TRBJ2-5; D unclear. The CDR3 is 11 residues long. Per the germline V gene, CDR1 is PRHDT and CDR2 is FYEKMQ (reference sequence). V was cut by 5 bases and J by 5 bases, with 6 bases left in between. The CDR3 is CASSLWETQYF. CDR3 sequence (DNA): TGTGCCAGCAGCCTCTGGGAGACCCAGTACTTC.

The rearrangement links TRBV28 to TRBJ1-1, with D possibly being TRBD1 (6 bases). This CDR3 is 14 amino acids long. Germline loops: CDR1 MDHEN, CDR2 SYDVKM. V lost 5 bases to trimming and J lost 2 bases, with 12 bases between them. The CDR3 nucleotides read TGTGCCAGCAGTCGCGGACAGACTAACACTGAAGCTTTCTTT. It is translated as CASSRGQTNTEAFF.

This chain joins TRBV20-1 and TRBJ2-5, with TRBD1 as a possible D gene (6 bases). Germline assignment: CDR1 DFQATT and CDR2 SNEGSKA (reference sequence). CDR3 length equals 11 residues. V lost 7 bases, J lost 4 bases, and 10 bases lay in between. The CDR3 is CSGDTRETQYF. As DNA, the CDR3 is TGCAGTGGGGACACGAGAGAGACCCAGTACTTC.

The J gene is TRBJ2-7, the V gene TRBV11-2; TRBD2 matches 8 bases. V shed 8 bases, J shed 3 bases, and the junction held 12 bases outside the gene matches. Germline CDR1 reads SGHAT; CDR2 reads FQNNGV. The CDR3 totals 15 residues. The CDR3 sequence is CASGWAGGTYYEQYF. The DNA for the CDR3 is TGTGCCAGCGGCTGGGCGGGAGGCACTTACTACGAGCAGTACTTC.

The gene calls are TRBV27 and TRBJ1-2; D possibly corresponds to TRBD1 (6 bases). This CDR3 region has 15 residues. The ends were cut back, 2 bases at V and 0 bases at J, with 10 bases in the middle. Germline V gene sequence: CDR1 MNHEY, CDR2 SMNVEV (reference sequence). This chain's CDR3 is CASSLNRDSNYGYTF. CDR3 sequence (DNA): TGTGCCAGCAGTTTAAACAGGGATTCTAACTATGGCTACACCTTC.

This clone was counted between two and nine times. The CDR3 DNA follows: TGTGCCAGTAGGACGGACAGGGAGGCCCGTGAGCAGTTCTTC. Encoded protein: CASRTDREAREQFF. The rearrangement joins TRBV19 to TRBJ2-1, with 8 bases matching TRBD1. The CDR3 is made up of 14 amino acids. The germline gives CDR1 LNHDA, CDR2 SQIVND (reference sequence). J was trimmed by 9 bases and V by 6 bases; bases with no gene match: 10. Combining the CDR3 with reference TRBV19 and TRBJ2-1 gives the whole variable domain DGGITQSPKYLFRKEGQNVTLSCEQNLNHDAMYWYRQDPGQGLRLIYYSQIVNDFQKGDIAEGYSVSREKKESFPLTVTSAQKNPTAFYLCASRTDREAREQFFGPGTRLTVL.

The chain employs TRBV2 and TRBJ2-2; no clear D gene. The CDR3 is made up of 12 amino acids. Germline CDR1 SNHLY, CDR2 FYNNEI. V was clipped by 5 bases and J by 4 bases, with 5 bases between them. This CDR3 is CASSPSTGELFF. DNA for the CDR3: TGTGCCAGCAGTCCCTCCACCGGGGAGCTGTTTTTT.

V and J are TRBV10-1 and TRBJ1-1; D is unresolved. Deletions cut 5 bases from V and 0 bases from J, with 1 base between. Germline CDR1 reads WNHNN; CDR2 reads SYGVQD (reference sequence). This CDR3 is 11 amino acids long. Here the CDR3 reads CASSMNTEAFF. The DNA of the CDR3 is TGCGCCAGCAGTATGAACACTGAAGCTTTCTTT.

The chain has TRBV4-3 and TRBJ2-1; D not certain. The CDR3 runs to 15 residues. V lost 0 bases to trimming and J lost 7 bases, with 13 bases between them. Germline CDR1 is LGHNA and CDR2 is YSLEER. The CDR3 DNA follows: TGCGCCAGCAGCCAAGAAAGGATCCCTGAGAATGAGCAGTTCTTC. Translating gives CASSQERIPENEQFF.

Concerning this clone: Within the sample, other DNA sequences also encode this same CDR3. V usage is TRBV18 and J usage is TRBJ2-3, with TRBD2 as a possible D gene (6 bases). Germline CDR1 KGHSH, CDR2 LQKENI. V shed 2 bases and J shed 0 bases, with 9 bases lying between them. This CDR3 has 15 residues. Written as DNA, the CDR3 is TGTGCCAGCTCACCAAGGAGGGATAGCACAGATACGCAGTATTTT. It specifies CASSPRRDSTDTQYF.

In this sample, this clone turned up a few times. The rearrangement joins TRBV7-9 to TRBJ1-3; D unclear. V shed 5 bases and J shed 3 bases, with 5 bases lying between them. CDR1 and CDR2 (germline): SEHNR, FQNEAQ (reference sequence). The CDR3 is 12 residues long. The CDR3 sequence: CASSPRGNTIYF. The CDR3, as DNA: TGTGCCAGCAGCCCACGTGGAAACACCATATATTTT.

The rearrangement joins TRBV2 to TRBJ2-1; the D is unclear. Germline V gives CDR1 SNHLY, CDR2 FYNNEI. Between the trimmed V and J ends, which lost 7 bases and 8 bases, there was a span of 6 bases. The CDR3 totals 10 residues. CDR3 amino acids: CASNGDEQFF. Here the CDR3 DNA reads TGTGCCAGCAATGGGGATGAGCAGTTCTTC.

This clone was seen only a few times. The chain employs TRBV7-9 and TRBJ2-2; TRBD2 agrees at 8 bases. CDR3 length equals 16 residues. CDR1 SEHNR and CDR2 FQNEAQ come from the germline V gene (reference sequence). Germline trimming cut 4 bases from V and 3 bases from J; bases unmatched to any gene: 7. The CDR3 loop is CASSSRLAPDTGELFF. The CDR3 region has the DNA TGTGCCAGCAGCTCTCGACTAGCGCCCGACACCGGGGAGCTGTTTTTT.

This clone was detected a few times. The CDR3, as DNA: TGTGCCAGCAGCTTAAAAGGGCCCAGGGGGGATACGCAGTATTTT. Translation gives CASSLKGPRGDTQYF. V is TRBV7-3 and J is TRBJ2-3, with 7 nucleotides matching TRBD1. CDR1 and CDR2 from the germline V gene are SGHTA and FQGTGA. V lost 1 base, J lost 6 bases, and 7 bases stayed unmatched. CDR3 length: 15 residues.

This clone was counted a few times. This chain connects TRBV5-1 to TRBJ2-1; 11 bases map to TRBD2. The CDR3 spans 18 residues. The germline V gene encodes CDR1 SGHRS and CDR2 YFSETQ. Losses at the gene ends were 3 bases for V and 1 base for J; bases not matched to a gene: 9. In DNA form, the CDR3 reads TGCGCCAGCAGCTACTCTCTAGCGGGGGGTCTTTCCTACAATGAGCAGTTCTTC. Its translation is CASSYSLAGGLSYNEQFF.

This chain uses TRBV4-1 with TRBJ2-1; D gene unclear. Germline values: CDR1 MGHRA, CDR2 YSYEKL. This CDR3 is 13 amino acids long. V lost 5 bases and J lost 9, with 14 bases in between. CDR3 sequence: CASSGPLGGEQFF. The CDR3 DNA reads TGCGCCAGCAGCGGTCCTTTGGGCGGTGAGCAGTTCTTC.

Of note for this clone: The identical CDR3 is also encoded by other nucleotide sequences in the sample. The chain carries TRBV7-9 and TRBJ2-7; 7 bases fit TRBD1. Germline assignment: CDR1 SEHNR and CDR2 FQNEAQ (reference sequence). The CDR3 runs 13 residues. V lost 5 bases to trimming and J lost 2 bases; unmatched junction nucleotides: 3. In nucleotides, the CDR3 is TGTGCCAGCAGCCTAGGGACAGCCTACGAGCAGTACTTC. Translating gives CASSLGTAYEQYF. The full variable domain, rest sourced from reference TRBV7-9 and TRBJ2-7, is DTGVSQNPRHKITKRGQNVTFRCDPISEHNRLYWYRQTLGQGPEFLTYFQNEAQLEKSRLLSDRFSAERPKGSFSTLEIQRTEQGDSAMYLCASSLGTAYEQYFGPGTRLTVT.